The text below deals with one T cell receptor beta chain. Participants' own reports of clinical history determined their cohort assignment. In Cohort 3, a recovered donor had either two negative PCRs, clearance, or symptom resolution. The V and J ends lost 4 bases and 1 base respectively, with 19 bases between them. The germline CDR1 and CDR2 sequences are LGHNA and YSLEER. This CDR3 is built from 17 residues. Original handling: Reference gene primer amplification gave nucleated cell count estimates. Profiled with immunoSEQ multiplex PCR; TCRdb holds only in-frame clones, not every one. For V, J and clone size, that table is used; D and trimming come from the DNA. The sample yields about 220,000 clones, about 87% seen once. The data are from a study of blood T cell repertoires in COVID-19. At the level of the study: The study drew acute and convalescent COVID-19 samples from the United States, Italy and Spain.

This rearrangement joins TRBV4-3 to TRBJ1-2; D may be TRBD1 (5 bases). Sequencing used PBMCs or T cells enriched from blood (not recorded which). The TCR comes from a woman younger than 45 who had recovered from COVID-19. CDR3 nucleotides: TGCGCCAGCAGCCCCCACCAGGACATCTCCAGTAACTATGGCTACACCTTC. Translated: CASSPHQDISSNYGYTF.